This T cell receptor beta chain was obtained from a study of CXCR3-negative and CXCR3-positive naive CD8 T cells. Whole-study context: A total of roughly 140 million TRB reads was generated, with about 1.5 +/- 0.3 million per library. General study points: Naive cells positive for CXCR3 carried more hydrophobic TRB CDR3s than CXCR3-negative ones.

In preparing the TRB cDNA libraries, 5' RACE with UMI labels was used. TCRdb processed the 5' RACE reads again and assigns one entry to each CDR3 protein, with no DNA. This table holds 84,000 or so distinct CDR3 sequences. The CDR3 totals 13 residues. Germline V gives CDR1 MNHEY, CDR2 SVGAGI. In the case of this clonotype: Its antigen is not known.

This sequence was found in a human donor in good health. Some clones in this sample may be carry-over from other donors' samples. The sequenced sample was naive CXCR3+ CD8+ T cells from blood. Subset defined: CD45RO-CCR7+CD27+CD95- naive CD8+ T cells expressing CXCR3 (TNR3+). The chain joins TRBV6-5 to TRBJ2-5; TCRdb's assignment of TRBD2 cannot be checked, as there is no DNA. This CDR3 reads CASTRGTGETQYF.